What follows are 23 T cell receptor beta chains derived from one specimen sequenced in a study of type 1 regulatory T cells. One entry per CDR3 protein results from TCRdb running MiXCR on the reads. The sample carries 68,000 or so distinct CDR3 sequences, about 50% recorded once. Antigens of these TCRs are unknown. Sequencing was performed on cultured non-Tr1 T cells, either the whole culture or a sorted T cell fraction (not recorded which). The receptors were gathered from a human donor in good health.

This chain connects TRBV11-3 to TRBJ1-3; 8 bases are a match to TRBD1. The germline CDR1 and CDR2 sequences are SGHNT and YENEEA. Losses at the gene ends were 6 bases for V and 0 bases for J; bases not matched to a gene: 1. CDR3 length: 14 amino acids. Written as DNA, the CDR3 is TGTGCCAGCAGTGACAGGGGCTCTGGAAACACCATATATTTT. Its protein product is CASSDRGSGNTIYF.

This chain connects TRBV3-1 to TRBJ1-2, with D tentatively TRBD1 (6 bases). The CDR3 length is 17 residues. Per germline, CDR1 LGHDT and CDR2 YNNKEL (reference sequence). V lost 5 bases and J 0 bases, leaving 19 bases between the germline ends. This CDR3 reads CASSRTGNYLSNYGYTF. For the CDR3, the DNA is TGTGCCAGCAGCAGAACAGGGAATTACCTGTCTAACTATGGCTACACCTTC.

This rearrangement joins TRBV14 to TRBJ1-1; 8 nucleotides align to TRBD1. There are 15 residues in the CDR3. Per the germline V gene, CDR1 is SGHDN and CDR2 is FVKESK. The ends lost 7 bases at V and 4 bases at J; junction bases unmatched: 11. The CDR3 DNA reads TGTGCCAGCACCCGTCCCGGGACAGGTCCCACTGAAGCTTTCTTT. Its translation: CASTRPGTGPTEAFF.

The V call is TRBV4-1, the J call TRBJ2-3; 7 bases are a match to TRBD2. The V and J ends lost 3 bases and 5 bases, in that order; junction bases with no gene match: 11. Per the germline V gene, CDR1 is MGHRA and CDR2 is YSYEKL. This CDR3 contains 16 residues. The CDR3 DNA follows: TGCGCCAGCAGCCAGTACCCTGGCGGGGGAGGAGATACGCAGTATTTT. Its translation: CASSQYPGGGGDTQYF.

The chain couples TRBV7-2 to TRBJ2-1; D remains unclear. Germline CDR1 is SGHTA and CDR2 is FQGNSA. The V end was cut by 1 base, the J end by 16 bases, with 14 bases between. The CDR3 consists of 12 residues. The CDR3 coding sequence is TGTGCCAGCAGCTTAGAGTTGGTAAATTTCTTCTTC. It specifies CASSLELVNFFF.

This clonotype was picked up a small number of times. The chain employs TRBV4-1 and TRBJ1-2; weak D call: TRBD1 (6 bases). The CDR3 covers 15 residues. Germline values: CDR1 MGHRA, CDR2 YSYEKL. Trimming pared 3 bases from V and 7 bases from J, leaving 18 bases between. In nucleotides, the CDR3 is TGCGCCAGCAGCCACCCGACAGGAGGCTCGGGTGGCTACACCTTC. Its translation: CASSHPTGGSGGYTF.

The chain joins TRBV20-1 to TRBJ1-4; D is possibly TRBD1 (6 bases). V was pared by 4 bases and J by 7 bases, with 10 bases between. This CDR3 contains 12 residues. Germline V gene data show CDR1 as DFQATT and CDR2 as SNEGSKA (reference sequence). DNA for the CDR3: TGCAGTGCTACCTACAGGGCTGAAAAACTGTTTTTT. Protein: CSATYRAEKLFF.

A few counts support this clonotype. The genes are TRBV7-8 and TRBJ1-1, with 7 positions matching TRBD1. This CDR3 contains 13 residues. CDR1 SGHVS and CDR2 FQNEAQ come from the germline V gene. Losses at the gene ends were 6 bases for V and 6 bases for J; bases not matched to a gene: 7. The CDR3 DNA reads as TGTGCCAGCAGACCGACAGGGATCGCTGAAGCTTTCTTT. This gives the protein CASRPTGIAEAFF.

In regard to this clonotype: Compared with germline, one end of the junction differs, possibly owing to a read error. The rearrangement uses TRBV7-7 and TRBJ2-3, with D possibly matching TRBD1 (5 bases). CDR1 is SSHAT and CDR2 is FNYEAQ in the germline V gene (reference sequence). This CDR3 is built from 17 residues. The CDR3 nucleotides read TGTGCTAGCAGCTTAGGTGGTGGGCCAGGGAGCACAGATACGCAGTATTTT. The encoded protein is CASSLGGGPGSTDTQYF.

The chain carries TRBV15 and TRBJ1-5; D perhaps matches TRBD1 (6 bases). The V gene lost 1 base and the J gene lost 0 bases, with 10 bases spanning the gap. There are 16 residues in the CDR3. The V gene's germline CDR1 is LNHNV and CDR2 YYDKDF (reference sequence). CDR3 coding DNA: TGTGCCACCAGCAGAGGTGACAGGCGTAGCAATCAGCCCCAGCATTTT. It codes for CATSRGDRRSNQPQHF.

Comment on this clonotype: A much larger clone sits a single nucleotide away, making a read error possible. V is TRBV7-9 and J is TRBJ1-1; TRBD1 might be the D (6 bases). Trimming cost V 5 bases and J 4 bases, with 11 bases left between them. Germline V CDR1 and CDR2: SEHNR, FQNEAQ (reference sequence). The CDR3 is 13 residues long. The CDR3 is CASSPTGITEAFF. The CDR3 DNA reads as TGTGCCAGCAGCCCTACAGGGATCACTGAAGCTTTCTTT.

This sequence joins TRBV12-5 and TRBJ2-2; perhaps TRBD1 as D (6 bases). Looked up from germline, CDR1 is LGHNT and CDR2 is FRNRAP. The CDR3 runs to 16 residues. Trimming left V 0 bases short and J 9 bases short, with 17 bases between. The CDR3: CASGLVVGRGHRELFF. The CDR3 nucleotides read TGTGCTAGTGGTTTGGTAGTTGGCAGGGGACACCGGGAGCTGTTTTTT.

The V and J genes are TRBV7-2 and TRBJ2-1, with D possibly being TRBD2 (6 bases). Trimming shortened V by 8 bases and J by 8 bases, and 19 bases separated the two germline ends. Germline V gene sequence: CDR1 SGHTA, CDR2 FQGNSA. This CDR3 has 14 amino acids. The CDR3 loop is CASGEDELGDEQFF. The CDR3 DNA is TGTGCCAGCGGGGAGGACGAACTGGGGGATGAGCAGTTCTTC.

This clonotype was detected only a few times. This chain joins TRBV3-1 and TRBJ2-7, with no clear D. Germline V gene sequence: CDR1 LGHDT, CDR2 YNNKEL (reference sequence). V lost 2 bases to trimming and J lost 3 bases, with 5 bases between them. This CDR3 spans 12 amino acids. CDR3 loop: CASSQRGYEQYF. The DNA of the CDR3 is TGTGCCAGCAGCCAACGCGGCTACGAGCAGTACTTC.

The J gene is TRBJ1-2, the V gene TRBV5-1, with unresolved D. This CDR3 has 14 residues. V dropped 4 bases and J dropped 6 bases, with 16 bases sitting between them. The germline CDR1 and CDR2 sequences are SGHRS and YFSETQ. The CDR3 sequence: CASSVERSRDGYTF. The CDR3 DNA reads TGCGCCAGCAGCGTCGAGAGGAGCCGCGATGGCTACACCTTC. Full variable domain (outside the CDR3, taken from reference TRBV5-1 and TRBJ1-2): KAGVTQTPRYLIKTRGQQVTLSCSPISGHRSVSWYQQTPGQGLQFLFEYFSETQRNKGNFPGRFSGRQFSNSRSEMNVSTLELGDSALYLCASSVERSRDGYTFGSGTRLTVV.

J is TRBJ1-6 and V is TRBV6-2 or TRBV6-3, with TRBD1 as a possible D gene (5 bases). CDR3 length: 12 residues. V was shortened by 10 bases and J by 9 bases, with 13 bases between the two germline ends. From germline, CDR1 is MNHEY and CDR2 SVGEGT. CDR3 sequence (DNA): TGTGCCATCCAGGGATTCGCTTCACCCCTCCACTTT. As protein: CAIQGFASPLHF.

The gene calls are TRBV6-2 or TRBV6-3 and TRBJ1-6, with TRBD1 as a possible D gene (5 bases). V lost 6 bases to trimming and J lost 7 bases, with 13 bases between them. This CDR3 is 14 amino acids long. Germline loops: CDR1 MNHEY, CDR2 SVGEGT. The CDR3 loop reads CASSSYRINSPLHF. The CDR3 DNA reads as TGTGCCAGCAGCTCTTACAGGATAAATTCACCCCTCCACTTT.

This clonotype came up a few times. The chain employs TRBV10-3 and TRBJ1-2, with no clear D. The CDR3 is made up of 14 amino acids. CDR1 ENHRY and CDR2 SYGVKD come from the germline V gene. The V end was cut by 0 bases, the J end by 7 bases, with 12 bases between. CDR3 protein: CAISESLGLVGYTF. The CDR3 DNA follows: TGTGCCATCAGTGAGTCCCTGGGGTTGGTTGGCTACACCTTC.

The chain carries TRBV10-2 and TRBJ2-5, with D possibly TRBD2 on 7 matching bases. V dropped 8 bases and J dropped 0 bases, with 10 bases sitting between them. The CDR3 runs to 13 residues. Germline V gives CDR1 WSHSY, CDR2 SAAADI. The CDR3 loop is CASGRGHQETQYF. For the CDR3, the DNA is TGCGCCAGCGGGCGGGGGCACCAAGAGACCCAGTACTTC.

The gene calls are TRBV5-8 and TRBJ2-5; D not resolved. CDR1 and CDR2 from the germline V gene are SGHTS and YDEGEE. V was cut by 7 bases and J by 5 bases, with 9 bases left in between. This CDR3 contains 11 residues. CDR3 DNA sequence: TGTGCCAGCCGCGCTAGGGAGACCCAGTACTTC. The encoded protein is CASRARETQYF. Filled out from reference TRBV5-8 and TRBJ2-5, the complete variable domain reads EAGVTQSPTHLIKTRGQQATLRCSPISGHTSVYWYQQALGLGLQFLLWYDEGEERNRGNFPPRFSGRQFPNYSSELNVNALELEDSALYLCASRARETQYFGPGTRLLVL.

The chain employs TRBV15 and TRBJ1-5; tentatively, D is TRBD1 (6 bases). V lost 0 bases and J lost 6, with 18 bases in between. The germline CDR1 and CDR2 sequences are LNHNV and YYDKDF (reference sequence). The CDR3 consists of 17 residues. CDR3 protein: CATSRDSGDRGAQPQHF. The CDR3 nucleotides are TGTGCCACCAGCAGAGACTCAGGGGACCGAGGCGCTCAGCCCCAGCATTTT.

V is TRBV4-1 and J is TRBJ1-4; D is unresolved. Germline V gene data show CDR1 as MGHRA and CDR2 as YSYEKL. The CDR3 contains 13 residues. With 0 bases removed from V and 12 bases from J, the gap between germline ends came to 11 bases. The CDR3 sequence: CASSQESFGELFF. The CDR3 bases are TGCGCCAGCAGCCAAGAAAGTTTTGGGGAACTGTTTTTT.

The rearrangement joins TRBV6-1 to TRBJ1-1; D not resolved. The V gene's germline CDR1 is MNHNS and CDR2 SASEGT. Trimming pared 4 bases from V and 6 bases from J, leaving 12 bases between. The CDR3 totals 13 residues. The CDR3: CASSASGSSEAFF. Written as DNA, the CDR3 is TGTGCCAGCAGTGCTAGCGGAAGCTCTGAAGCTTTCTTT.